This T cell receptor (beta chain) was sequenced for a study of breast tumors, draining lymph nodes, adjacent tissues. Study outcomes and limitations: Data fit most tumor T cells coming from lymph node, expanding in tumor. The lymph node origin of tumor T cells was framed as consistent with a hypothesis, not demonstrated. Tumors had less TCR diversity than lymph nodes, more than nontumor tissue. Luminal-like breast cancer showed significantly greater tumor-nontumor repertoire similarity than basal-like breast cancer did.

The V end lost 2 bases, the J end lost 0 bases, and 12 bases lay between the germline ends. This CDR3 spans 16 amino acids. CDR1 SNHLY and CDR2 FYNNEI come from the germline V gene. Axillary draining lymph nodes of breast cancer patients supplied the node samples. TCRdb itself ran the multiplex PCR reads through MiXCR, one entry per CDR3 protein. The sample carries approximately 140,000 distinct CDR3 sequences, approximately 30% recorded once. This clonotype was counted at least ten times. The antigen is not known. The sample taken for sequencing was axillary lymph node tissue. This sequence was found in a female donor with breast cancer. Some clones in this sample may be carry-over from other donors' samples. This chain uses TRBV2 with TRBJ2-3; D uncertain. The CDR3 region is CASSERASTSTDTQYF. Here the CDR3 DNA reads TGTGCCAGCAGTGAAAGAGCTTCCACTAGCACAGATACGCAGTATTTT.